This T cell receptor (beta chain) derives from a study of T cells in Graves' hyperthyroidism and ophthalmopathy. This clonotype was counted many times. The antigen is unknown. The study included ophthalmopathy patients with Clinical Activity Score at least 3, NOSPECS grade at least 4 and duration under 3 months. Notes on the study in general: Most expanded thyroid clonotypes above 0.001 also appeared in blood.

TCR beta CDR3 region amplification was performed from RNA transcripts. First-round RT-PCR with HTBI primers amplified the TCR CDR3 region. TCRdb used MiXCR to reprocess the multiplex PCR reads, holding one entry per CDR3 protein. The table records about 640,000 distinct CDR3 sequences, less than 25% of them present only once. Germline CDR1 is SGHTA and CDR2 is FQGNSA. Trimming cost V 4 bases and J 6 bases, with 7 bases left between them. The CDR3 loop spans 11 amino acids. The receptor was isolated from a man younger than 45 with Graves' ophthalmopathy. The V and J genes are TRBV7-2 and TRBJ2-7; unclear D gene. The specimen was blood. CDR3 region: CASSYGVEQYF. As DNA, the CDR3 is TGTGCCAGCAGCTATGGGGTCGAGCAGTACTTC.